This T cell receptor beta chain was obtained from a study of tumor-infiltrating lymphocytes in localized non-small cell lung cancer. Study information: Some samples were collected after neoadjuvant chemotherapy; smokers, never-smokers and several histologies were included. From each patient, both tumor and uninvolved lung, non-adjacent to tumor, were sampled.

Notes on the study in general: Technical variation could not be separated from intratumor heterogeneity here. Tumors had more T cell infiltration than uninvolved lung, per TCRbeta sequencing and CD3 counts.

This table comes from immunoSEQ multiplex PCR, and its TCRdb copy is limited to in-frame clones, with some not included. The sample contains around 6,500 clones, 74% of which appear only once. Concerning this clone: Its antigen is undetermined.

The clonotype comes from a human donor with non-small cell lung cancer. Sequencing was done on a sample of uninvolved lung tissue not adjacent to the tumor.

This CDR3 is CASSQDRLAGGFREQYF. CDR3 bases: TGTGCCAGCAGCCAAGATAGACTAGCGGGAGGGTTCCGCGAGCAGTACTTC. V gene TRBV4-2 combines with J gene TRBJ2-7; 14 nucleotides line up with TRBD2. V was pared by 0 bases and J by 6 bases, with 7 bases of the junction left unmatched. The CDR3 is 17 residues long. Germline CDR1 is LGHNA and CDR2 is YNFKEQ.